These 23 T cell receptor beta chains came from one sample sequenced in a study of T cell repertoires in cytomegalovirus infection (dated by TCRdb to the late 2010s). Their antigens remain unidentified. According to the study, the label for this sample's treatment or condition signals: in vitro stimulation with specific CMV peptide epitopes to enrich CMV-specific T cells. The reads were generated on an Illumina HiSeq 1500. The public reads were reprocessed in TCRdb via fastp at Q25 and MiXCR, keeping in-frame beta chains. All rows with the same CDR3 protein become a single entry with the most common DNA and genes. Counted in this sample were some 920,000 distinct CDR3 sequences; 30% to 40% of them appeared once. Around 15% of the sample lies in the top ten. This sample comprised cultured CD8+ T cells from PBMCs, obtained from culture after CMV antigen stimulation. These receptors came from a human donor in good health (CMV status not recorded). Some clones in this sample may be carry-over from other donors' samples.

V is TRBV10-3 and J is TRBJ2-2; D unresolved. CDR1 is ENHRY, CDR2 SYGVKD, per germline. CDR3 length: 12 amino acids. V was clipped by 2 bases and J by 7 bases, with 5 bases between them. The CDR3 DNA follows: TGTGCCATCAGTGAGAGCAGCGGGGAGCTGTTTTTT. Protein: CAISESSGELFF.

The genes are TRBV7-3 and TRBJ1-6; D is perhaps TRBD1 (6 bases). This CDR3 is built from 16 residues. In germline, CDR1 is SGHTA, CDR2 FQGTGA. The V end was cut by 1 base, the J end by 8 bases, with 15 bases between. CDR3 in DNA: TGTGCCAGCAGCTTAATCGGGGGGGCGAATGATTCACCCCTCCACTTT. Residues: CASSLIGGANDSPLHF.

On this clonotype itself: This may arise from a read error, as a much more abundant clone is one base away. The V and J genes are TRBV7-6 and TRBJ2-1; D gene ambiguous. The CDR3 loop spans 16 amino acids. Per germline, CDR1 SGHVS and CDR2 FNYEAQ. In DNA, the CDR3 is TGTGTCAGCAGCTTAGCTCCTGAGGCTCCTGGGAATGAGCAGTTCTTC. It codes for CVSSLAPEAPGNEQFF.

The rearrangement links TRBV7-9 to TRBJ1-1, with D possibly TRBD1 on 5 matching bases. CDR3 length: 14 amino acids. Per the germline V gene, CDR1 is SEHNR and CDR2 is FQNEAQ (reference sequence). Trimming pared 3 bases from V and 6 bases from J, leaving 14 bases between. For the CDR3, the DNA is TGTGCCAGCAGCTTCAACAGGTTCTTAGCTGAAGCTTTCTTT. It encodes CASSFNRFLAEAFF.

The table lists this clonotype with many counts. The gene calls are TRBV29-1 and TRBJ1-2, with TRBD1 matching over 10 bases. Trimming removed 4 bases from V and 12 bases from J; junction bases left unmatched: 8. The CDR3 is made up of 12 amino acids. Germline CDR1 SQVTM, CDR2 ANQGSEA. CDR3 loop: CSVGPGQGSHTF. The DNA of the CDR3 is TGCAGCGTTGGTCCGGGACAGGGGAGCCACACCTTC.

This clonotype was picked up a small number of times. CDR3 nucleotides: TGTGCCAGCAGGACAGTCCATACTGAGACCAAAAACATTCAGTACTTC. Residues: CASRTVHTETKNIQYF. The chain links TRBV28 to TRBJ2-4; possible D gene TRBD1, 5 bases. V gave up 6 bases and J gave up 2 bases, with 17 bases separating them. There are 16 residues in the CDR3. The V gene's germline CDR1 is MDHEN and CDR2 SYDVKM.

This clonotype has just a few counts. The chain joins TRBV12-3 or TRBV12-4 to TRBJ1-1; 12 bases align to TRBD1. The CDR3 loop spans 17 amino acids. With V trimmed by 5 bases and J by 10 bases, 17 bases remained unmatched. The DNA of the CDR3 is TGTGCCAGCAGTACAGAAGGGACAGGGGGCCTTCGGCTGGGAGCTTTCTTT. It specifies CASSTEGTGGLRLGAFF.

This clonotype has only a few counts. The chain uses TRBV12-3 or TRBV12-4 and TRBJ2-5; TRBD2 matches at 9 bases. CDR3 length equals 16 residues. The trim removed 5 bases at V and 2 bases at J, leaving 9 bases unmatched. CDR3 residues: CASSPRTAGGQETQYF. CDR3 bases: TGTGCCAGCAGTCCGCGGACGGCGGGGGGGCAAGAGACCCAGTACTTC.

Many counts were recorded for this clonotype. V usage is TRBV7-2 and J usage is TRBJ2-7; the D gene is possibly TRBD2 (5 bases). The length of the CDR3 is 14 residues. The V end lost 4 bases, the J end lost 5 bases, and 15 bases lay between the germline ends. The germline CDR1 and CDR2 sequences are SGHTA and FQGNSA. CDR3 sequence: CASSYLGLMDEQYF. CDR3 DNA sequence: TGTGCCAGCAGCTACCTAGGACTCATGGACGAGCAGTACTTC. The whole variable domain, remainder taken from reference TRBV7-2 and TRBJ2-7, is GAGVSQSPSNKVTEKGKDVELRCDPISGHTALYWYRQSLGQGLEFLIYFQGNSAPDKSGLPSDRFSAERTGGSVSTLTIQRTQQEDSAVYLCASSYLGLMDEQYFGPGTRLTVT.

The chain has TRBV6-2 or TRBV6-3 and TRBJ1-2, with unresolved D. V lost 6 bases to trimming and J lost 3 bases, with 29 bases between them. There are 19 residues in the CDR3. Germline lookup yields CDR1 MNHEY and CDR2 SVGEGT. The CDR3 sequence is CASSPLHPGDRTTHYGYTF. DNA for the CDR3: TGTGCCAGCAGCCCTCTTCATCCCGGAGACCGTACCACGCACTATGGCTACACCTTC.

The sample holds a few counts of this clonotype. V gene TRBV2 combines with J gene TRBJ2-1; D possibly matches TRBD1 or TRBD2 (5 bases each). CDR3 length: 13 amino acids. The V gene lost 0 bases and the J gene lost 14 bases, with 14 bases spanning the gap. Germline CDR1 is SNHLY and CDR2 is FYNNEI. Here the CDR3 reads CASSEAPWGSKFF. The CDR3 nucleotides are TGTGCCAGCAGTGAAGCGCCGTGGGGGTCTAAGTTCTTC.

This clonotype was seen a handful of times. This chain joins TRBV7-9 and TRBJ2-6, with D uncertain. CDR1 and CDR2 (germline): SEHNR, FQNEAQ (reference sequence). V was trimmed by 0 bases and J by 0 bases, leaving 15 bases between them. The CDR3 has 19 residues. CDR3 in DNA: TGTGCCAGCAGCTTAGCAGGGCCCCCCACTCTCTCTGGGGCCAACGTCCTGACTTTC. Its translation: CASSLAGPPTLSGANVLTF.

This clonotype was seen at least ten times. In nucleotides, the CDR3 is TGTGCCAGCAGCTCGGGCGTGTCCTACGAGCAGTACTTC. Translation: CASSSGVSYEQYF. This rearrangement joins TRBV27 to TRBJ2-7; no definite D call. The CDR3 sequence is 13 residues long. Per the germline V gene, CDR1 is MNHEY and CDR2 is SMNVEV (reference sequence). Deletions cut 6 bases from V and 1 base from J, with 10 bases between.

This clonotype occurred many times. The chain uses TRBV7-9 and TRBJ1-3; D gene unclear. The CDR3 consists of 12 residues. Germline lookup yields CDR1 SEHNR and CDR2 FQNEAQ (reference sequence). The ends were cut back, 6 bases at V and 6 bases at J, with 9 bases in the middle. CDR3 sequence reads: CASSPDKNTIYF. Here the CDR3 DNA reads TGTGCCAGCAGTCCCGACAAAAACACCATATATTTT. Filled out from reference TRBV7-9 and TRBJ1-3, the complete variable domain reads DTGVSQNPRHKITKRGQNVTFRCDPISEHNRLYWYRQTLGQGPEFLTYFQNEAQLEKSRLLSDRFSAERPKGSFSTLEIQRTEQGDSAMYLCASSPDKNTIYFGEGSWLTVV.

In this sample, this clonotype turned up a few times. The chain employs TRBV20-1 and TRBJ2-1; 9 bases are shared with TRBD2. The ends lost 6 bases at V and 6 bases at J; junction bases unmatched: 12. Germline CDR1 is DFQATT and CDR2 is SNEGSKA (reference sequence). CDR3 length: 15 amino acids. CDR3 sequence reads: CSAEAGTSFPNEQFF. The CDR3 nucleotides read TGCAGTGCAGAAGCCGGGACTAGCTTCCCCAATGAGCAGTTCTTC.

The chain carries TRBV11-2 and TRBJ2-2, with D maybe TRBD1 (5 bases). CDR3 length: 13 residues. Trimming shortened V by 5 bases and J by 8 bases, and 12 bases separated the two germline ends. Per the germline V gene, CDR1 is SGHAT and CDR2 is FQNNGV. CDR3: CASSHIGVGELFF. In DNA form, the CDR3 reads TGTGCCAGCAGCCACATAGGGGTTGGGGAGCTGTTTTTT.

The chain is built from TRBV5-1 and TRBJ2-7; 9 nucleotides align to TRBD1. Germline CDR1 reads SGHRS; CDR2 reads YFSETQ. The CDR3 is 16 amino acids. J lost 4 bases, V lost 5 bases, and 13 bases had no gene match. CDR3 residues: CASRLREGQGFYEQYF. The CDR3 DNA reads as TGCGCCAGCAGACTTCGAGAGGGACAGGGCTTTTACGAGCAGTACTTC.

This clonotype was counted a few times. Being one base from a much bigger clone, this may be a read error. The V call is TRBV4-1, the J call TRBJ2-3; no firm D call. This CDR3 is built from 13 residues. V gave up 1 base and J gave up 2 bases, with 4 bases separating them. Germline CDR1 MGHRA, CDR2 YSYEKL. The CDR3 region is CASSQADTDTQYF. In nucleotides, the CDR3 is TGCGCCAGCAGCCAAGCGGACACAGATACGCAGTATTTT.

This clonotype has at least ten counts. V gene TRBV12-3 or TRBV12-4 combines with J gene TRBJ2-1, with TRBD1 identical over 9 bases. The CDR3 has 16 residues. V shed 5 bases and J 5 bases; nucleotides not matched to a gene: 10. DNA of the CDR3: TGTGCCAGCAGTCATAAAGGGACAGGGTACGACAATGAGCAGTTCTTC. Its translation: CASSHKGTGYDNEQFF.

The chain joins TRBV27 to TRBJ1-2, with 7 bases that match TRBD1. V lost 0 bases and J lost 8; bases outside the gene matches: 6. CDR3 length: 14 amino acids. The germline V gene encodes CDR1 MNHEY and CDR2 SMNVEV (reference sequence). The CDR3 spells CASSLSGGGRGYTF. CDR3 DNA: TGTGCCAGCAGTTTATCGGGAGGGGGCAGAGGCTACACCTTC.

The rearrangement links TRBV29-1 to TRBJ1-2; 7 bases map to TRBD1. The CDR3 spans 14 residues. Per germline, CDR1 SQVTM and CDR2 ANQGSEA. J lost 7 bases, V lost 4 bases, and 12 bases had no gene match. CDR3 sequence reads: CSVGETGQSRGYTF. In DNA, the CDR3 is TGCAGCGTTGGTGAGACAGGGCAAAGTCGTGGCTACACCTTC.

The CDR3 DNA follows: TGTGCCAGCAGCCCAGGGACAGGAAAAGCCAAAAACATTCAGTACTTC. This sequence encodes CASSPGTGKAKNIQYF. The chain couples TRBV7-9 to TRBJ2-4; 8 bases line up with TRBD1. The germline V gene has CDR1 SEHNR and CDR2 FQNEAQ (reference sequence). The CDR3 runs to 16 residues. V dropped 5 bases and J dropped 0; count of bases not matched to a gene: 6. Full variable domain (outside the CDR3, taken from reference TRBV7-9 and TRBJ2-4): DTGVSQNPRHKITKRGQNVTFRCDPISEHNRLYWYRQTLGQGPEFLTYFQNEAQLEKSRLLSDRFSAERPKGSFSTLEIQRTEQGDSAMYLCASSPGTGKAKNIQYFGAGTRLSVL.

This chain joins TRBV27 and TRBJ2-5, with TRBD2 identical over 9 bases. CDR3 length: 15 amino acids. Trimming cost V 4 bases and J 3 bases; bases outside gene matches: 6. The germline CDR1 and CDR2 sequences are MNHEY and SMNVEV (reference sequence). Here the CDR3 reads CASSSPASGEETQYF. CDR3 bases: TGTGCCAGCAGTTCCCCGGCTAGCGGGGAAGAGACCCAGTACTTC.